This TCR beta chain was profiled in a study of cytomegalovirus exposure and HLA in healthy donors. Points from the study as a whole: For cytomegalovirus status, the classifier reportedly gave diagnoses with high specificity and sensitivity. Among the most significant clusters, several appeared linked to common viral pathogens in a later analysis.

To note about this clone: The antigen remains undetermined.

This PCR relied on a set of 60 Vbeta primers and 13 Jbeta primers. The repertoire was sequenced with immunoSEQ multiplex PCR; TCRdb's copy has only in-frame clones and lacks some. The sample is made up of 120,000 or so clones, and the top ten hold around 3.9% of it. The CDR3 sequence is 16 residues long. V shed 3 bases and J 2 bases; nucleotides not matched to a gene: 10. CDR1 and CDR2 (germline): KGHSH, LQKENI. Sequenced input: PBMCs. V and J are TRBV18 and TRBJ2-7; 7 bases line up with TRBD2. This TCR derives from a man aged 18 to 35 in good health and CMV-seronegative. DNA for the CDR3: TGTGCCAGCTCACCTGGGGGGGGTATTGGGACCTACGAGCAGTACTTC. Protein: CASSPGGGIGTYEQYF.